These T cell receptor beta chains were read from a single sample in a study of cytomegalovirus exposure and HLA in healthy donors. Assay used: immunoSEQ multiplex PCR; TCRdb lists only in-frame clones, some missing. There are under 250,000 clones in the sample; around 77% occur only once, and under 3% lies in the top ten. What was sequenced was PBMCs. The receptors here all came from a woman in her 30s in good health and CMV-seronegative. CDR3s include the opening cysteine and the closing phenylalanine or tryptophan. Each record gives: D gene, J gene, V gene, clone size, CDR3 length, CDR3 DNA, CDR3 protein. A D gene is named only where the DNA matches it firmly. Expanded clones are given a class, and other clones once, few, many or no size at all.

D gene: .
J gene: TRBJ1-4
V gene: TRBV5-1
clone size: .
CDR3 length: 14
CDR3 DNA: TGCGCCAGCAGCTTGGGTTCCCTTCGGGAAAAACTGTTTTTT
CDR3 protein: CASSLGSLREKLFF

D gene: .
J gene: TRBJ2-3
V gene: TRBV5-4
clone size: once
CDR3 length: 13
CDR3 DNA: TGTGCCAGCAGCATAACTAGCACAGATACGCAGTATTTT
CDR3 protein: CASSITSTDTQYF

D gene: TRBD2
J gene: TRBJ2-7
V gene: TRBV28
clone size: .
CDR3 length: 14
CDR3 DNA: TGTGCCAGCAGTTTTCCGGGGGGGACGGTCGAGCAGTACTTC
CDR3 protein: CASSFPGGTVEQYF

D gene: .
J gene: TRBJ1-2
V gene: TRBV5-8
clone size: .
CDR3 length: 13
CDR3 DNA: TGTGCCAGCAGCTTGACAGCTAACTATGGCTACACCTTC
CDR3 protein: CASSLTANYGYTF

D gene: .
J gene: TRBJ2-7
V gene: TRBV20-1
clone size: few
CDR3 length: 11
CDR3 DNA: TGCAGTGCTAGGACACCAGGGTGGCCGTACTTC
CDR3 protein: CSARTPGWPYF

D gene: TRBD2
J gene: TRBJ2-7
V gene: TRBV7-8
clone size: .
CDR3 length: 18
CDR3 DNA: TGTGCCAGCAGTCGTACGGCGACTAGCGGGAGTACGATCTACGAGCAGTACTTC
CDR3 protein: CASSRTATSGSTIYEQYF

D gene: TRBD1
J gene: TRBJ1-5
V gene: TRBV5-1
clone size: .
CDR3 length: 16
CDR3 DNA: TGCGCCAGCAGCTTGGCCCCGACAGGGGCTGGTCAGCCCCAGCATTTT
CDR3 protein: CASSLAPTGAGQPQHF

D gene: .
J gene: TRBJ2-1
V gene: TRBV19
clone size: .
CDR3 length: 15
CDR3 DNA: TGTGCCAGTAGGAAAACAGGGTTTAGGGGCAATGAGCAGTTCTTC
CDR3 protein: CASRKTGFRGNEQFF

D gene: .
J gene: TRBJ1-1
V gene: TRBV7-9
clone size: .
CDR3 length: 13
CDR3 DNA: TGTGCCAGCAGCCGTGCTGGGGCGACTGAAGCTTTCTTT
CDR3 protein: CASSRAGATEAFF

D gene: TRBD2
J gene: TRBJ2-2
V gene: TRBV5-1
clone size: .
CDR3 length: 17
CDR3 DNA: TGCGCCAGCAGCTCAGGGACTAGCGGGAGATCAACCGGGGAGCTGTTTTTT
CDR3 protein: CASSSGTSGRSTGELFF

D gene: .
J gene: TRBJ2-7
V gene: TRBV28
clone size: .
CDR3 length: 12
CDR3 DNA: TGTGCCAGCAGATCACAGGGCCACGAGCAGTACTTC
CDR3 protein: CASRSQGHEQYF

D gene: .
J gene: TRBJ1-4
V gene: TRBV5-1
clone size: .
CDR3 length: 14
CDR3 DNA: TGCGCCAGCAGCTTGGCCCAGACAGGTGAAAAACTGTTTTTT
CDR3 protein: CASSLAQTGEKLFF

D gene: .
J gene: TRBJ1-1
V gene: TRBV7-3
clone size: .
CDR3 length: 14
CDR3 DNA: TGTGCCAGCAGCTTAAATACAGGATCCACTGAAGCTTTCTTT
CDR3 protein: CASSLNTGSTEAFF

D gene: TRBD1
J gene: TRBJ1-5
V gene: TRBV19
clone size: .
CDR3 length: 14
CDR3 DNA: TGTGCCAGTAGTAACAGGGGGAATGTTCAGCCCCAGCATTTT
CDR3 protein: CASSNRGNVQPQHF

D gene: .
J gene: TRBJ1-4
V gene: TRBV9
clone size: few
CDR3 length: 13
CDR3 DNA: TGTGCCAGCAGCGCGAGAAACAGGTTACCGTTGTTTTTT
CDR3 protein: CASSARNRLPLFF

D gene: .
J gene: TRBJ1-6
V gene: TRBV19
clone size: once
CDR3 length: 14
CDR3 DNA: TGTGCCAGTAGTATTCCGGCGACATGGGCACCCCTCCACTTT
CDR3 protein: CASSIPATWAPLHF

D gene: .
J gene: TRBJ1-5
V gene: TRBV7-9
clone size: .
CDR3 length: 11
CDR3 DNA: TGTGCCAGTGCCGGGGAGGGGCCCCAGCATTTT
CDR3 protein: CASAGEGPQHF

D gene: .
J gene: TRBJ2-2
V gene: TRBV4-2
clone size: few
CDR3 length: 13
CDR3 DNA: TGTGCCAGCAGCCAGGGGGGCACCGGGGAGCTGTTTTTT
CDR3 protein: CASSQGGTGELFF